The 26 T cell receptor beta chains below all came from one sample that was sequenced in a study of cytomegalovirus exposure and HLA in healthy donors. The PCR employed 60 Vbeta primers together with 13 Jbeta primers. Libraries were prepared by immunoSEQ multiplex PCR; TCRdb keeps only in-frame clonotypes and omits some of them. There are about 100,000 clones in the sample; around 74% occur only once, and roughly 7% lies in the top ten. The material sequenced was PBMCs. Receptors originate from a man aged 40-49 years in good health and CMV-seropositive.

This clone has a handful of counts. V and J are TRBV7-6 and TRBJ2-2, with a weak D call TRBD2 (5 bases). The V end was cut by 5 bases, the J end by 2 bases, with 12 bases between. Germline CDR1 is SGHVS and CDR2 is FNYEAQ. This CDR3 comprises 15 residues. The CDR3 loop is CASSPGSPNTGELFF. The DNA of the CDR3 is TGTGCCAGCAGCCCGGGATCCCCAAACACCGGGGAGCTGTTTTTT.

The chain employs TRBV5-1 and TRBJ2-2; the D gene is possibly TRBD1 (6 bases). Trimming stripped 4 bases from V and 1 base from J, with 8 bases between. CDR1 SGHRS and CDR2 YFSETQ come from the germline V gene. This CDR3 is built from 14 residues. CDR3 sequence reads: CASSVGQNTGELFF. The CDR3 DNA sequence: TGCGCCAGCAGCGTGGGACAGAACACCGGGGAGCTGTTTTTT.

The rearrangement links TRBV5-1 to TRBJ1-3; tentatively, D is TRBD1 (5 bases). V lost 0 bases, J lost 10 bases, and 8 bases lay in between. CDR3 length equals 12 residues. Germline V gene data show CDR1 as SGHRS and CDR2 as YFSETQ. The CDR3 reads CASSLDRLTIYF. In DNA, the CDR3 is TGCGCCAGCAGCTTGGACAGGTTAACCATATATTTT.

The J gene is TRBJ2-1, the V gene TRBV28; 7 bases are a match to TRBD2. The junction had 9 bases not matched to a gene; V was cut back by 5 bases and J by 2 bases. The length of the CDR3 is 16 residues. CDR1 is MDHEN and CDR2 is SYDVKM in the germline V gene. The chain's CDR3 is CASSPWGGNAYNEQFF. For the CDR3, the DNA is TGTGCCAGCAGTCCGTGGGGGGGGAACGCCTACAATGAGCAGTTCTTC.

The V call is TRBV7-2, the J call TRBJ2-1; 9 nucleotides agree with TRBD2. This CDR3 contains 16 residues. The V gene's germline CDR1 is SGHTA and CDR2 FQGNSA. The V and J ends lost 5 bases and 4 bases, in that order; junction bases with no gene match: 9. CDR3 sequence: CASSILAGNRYNEQFF. The CDR3 coding sequence is TGTGCCAGCAGCATCCTAGCGGGAAATAGGTACAATGAGCAGTTCTTC.

The rearrangement links TRBV9 to TRBJ2-2, with 7 positions matching TRBD2. The CDR3 contains 18 residues. The J segment lost 0 bases and the V segment lost 2 bases, leaving 10 bases of the junction unmatched. Germline V gives CDR1 SGDLS, CDR2 YYNGEE. This CDR3 reads CASSVLLARSTNTGELFF. The CDR3 DNA is TGTGCCAGCAGCGTTCTACTAGCGAGGTCCACGAACACCGGGGAGCTGTTTTTT.

The genes are TRBV7-2 and TRBJ2-7, with a possible D match to TRBD2 (6 bases). The germline V and J ends were trimmed by 6 bases and 2 bases, with 17 bases remaining between them. The CDR3 spans 15 residues. Germline V gene data show CDR1 as SGHTA and CDR2 as FQGNSA. CDR3 region: CASSKEGGGTYEQYF. The CDR3 region has the DNA TGTGCCAGCAGTAAAGAAGGCGGAGGGACCTACGAGCAGTACTTC.

The V call is TRBV6-4, the J call TRBJ2-1, with D hard to call. V was trimmed by 5 bases and J by 3 bases, leaving 8 bases between them. The CDR3 has 13 amino acids. The germline CDR1 and CDR2 sequences are MRHNA and SNTAGT. The DNA of the CDR3 is TGTGCCAGCAGTCAATCCTACTACAATGAGCAGTTCTTC. Protein product: CASSQSYYNEQFF.

This clone has more than one count but fewer than ten. The chain has TRBV14 and TRBJ2-7, with TRBD1 matching 7 bases. This CDR3 comprises 15 residues. J gave up 3 bases and V 4 bases, and 9 bases lay outside the gene matches. Germline V CDR1 and CDR2: SGHDN, FVKESK. The CDR3 coding sequence is TGTGCCAGCAGCCTTACAGGGGCGGTTAACTACGAGCAGTACTTC. It encodes CASSLTGAVNYEQYF. The complete variable domain, with remaining parts taken from reference TRBV14 and TRBJ2-7, reads EAGVTQFPSHSVIEKGQTVTLRCDPISGHDNLYWYRRVMGKEIKFLLHFVKESKQDESGMPNNRFLAERTGGTYSTLKVQPAELEDSGVYFCASSLTGAVNYEQYFGPGTRLTVT.

The chain couples TRBV29-1 to TRBJ2-7; no firm D call. Germline CDR1 SQVTM, CDR2 ANQGSEA. The CDR3 loop spans 14 amino acids. V was shortened by 4 bases and J by 6 bases, with 19 bases between the two germline ends. Here the CDR3 reads CSVVWSYSPSEQYF. In DNA, the CDR3 is TGCAGCGTTGTATGGTCCTACAGCCCAAGCGAGCAGTACTTC.

In its sample, this clone was seen once. The chain combines TRBV20-1 with TRBJ1-5; D ambiguous. The CDR3 sequence is 11 residues long. The V end was cut by 3 bases, the J end by 6 bases, with 6 bases between. Germline-derived CDR1 and CDR2 are DFQATT and SNEGSKA (reference sequence). CDR3 coding DNA: TGCAGTGCTAGTCTCAGTCAGCCCCAGCATTTT. Its translation is CSASLSQPQHF.

This chain connects TRBV5-4 to TRBJ2-3, with TRBD1 identical over 7 bases. CDR3 length equals 15 residues. The V gene's germline CDR1 is SGHNT and CDR2 YYREEE (reference sequence). The J segment lost 1 base and the V segment lost 4 bases, leaving 6 bases of the junction unmatched. The CDR3 DNA is TGTGCCAGCAGCCTAAGACAGGGAGGCACAGATACGCAGTATTTT. This sequence encodes CASSLRQGGTDTQYF.

J is TRBJ1-5 and V is TRBV4-1; D is unresolved. The germline V gene encodes CDR1 MGHRA and CDR2 YSYEKL. The CDR3 has 13 amino acids. Trimming left V 0 bases short and J 10 bases short, with 10 bases between. The CDR3, as DNA: TGCGCCAGCAGCCAAGATCTAGAGGGCCCCCAGCATTTT. Encoded protein: CASSQDLEGPQHF.

This chain joins TRBV4-3 and TRBJ2-3; 11 bases are a match to TRBD2. Germline CDR1 LGHNA, CDR2 YSLEER. This CDR3 has 18 amino acids. The J segment lost 0 bases and the V segment lost 4 bases, leaving 9 bases of the junction unmatched. CDR3 coding DNA: TGCGCCAGCAGCCTCTTTCTAGCGGGAGGACTAAGCACAGATACGCAGTATTTT. It encodes CASSLFLAGGLSTDTQYF.

V and J are TRBV27 and TRBJ2-6; a possible D gene is TRBD1 (6 bases). Germline CDR1 MNHEY, CDR2 SMNVEV (reference sequence). This CDR3 contains 16 residues. Trimming took off 5 bases at V and 0 bases at J, with 11 bases between the two ends. The CDR3 protein is CASSGDNFSGANVLTF. The CDR3, as DNA: TGTGCCAGCAGTGGGGACAATTTCTCTGGGGCCAACGTCCTGACTTTC. Full variable domain (missing parts from reference TRBV27 and TRBJ2-6): EAQVTQNPRYLITVTGKKLTVTCSQNMNHEYMSWYRQDPGLGLRQIYYSMNVEVTDKGDVPEGYKVSRKEKRNFPLILESPSPNQTSLYFCASSGDNFSGANVLTFGAGSRLTVL.

The table lists this clone with a count of one. This sequence joins TRBV19 and TRBJ1-2, with TRBD1 identical over 9 bases. Germline lookup yields CDR1 LNHDA and CDR2 SQIVND (reference sequence). CDR3 size: 14 residues. The V segment lost 8 bases and the J segment 7 bases; nucleotides outside the gene matches: 11. CDR3 in amino acids: CASRPGQGYGGYTF. CDR3 DNA: TGTGCCAGTCGTCCGGGACAGGGATACGGTGGCTACACCTTC. Full variable domain (missing parts from reference TRBV19 and TRBJ1-2): DGGITQSPKYLFRKEGQNVTLSCEQNLNHDAMYWYRQDPGQGLRLIYYSQIVNDFQKGDIAEGYSVSREKKESFPLTVTSAQKNPTAFYLCASRPGQGYGGYTFGSGTRLTVV.

The rearrangement links TRBV28 to TRBJ2-1, with 13 bases that match TRBD2. The CDR3 covers 15 residues. J was trimmed by 10 bases and V by 5 bases; bases with no gene match: 8. Germline lookup yields CDR1 MDHEN and CDR2 SYDVKM. CDR3 nucleotides: TGTGCCAGCAGTCAAGGACTAGCGGGAGCGGACGAGCAGTTCTTC. It codes for CASSQGLAGADEQFF.

The genes are TRBV9 and TRBJ1-1; 9 bases map to TRBD1. Germline V gene lookup returns CDR1 SGDLS and CDR2 YYNGEE. Trimming at V came to 4 bases and at J to 5 bases, leaving 9 bases not matched to a gene. The CDR3 sequence is 15 residues long. CDR3 sequence (DNA): TGTGCCAGCAGCCCCTTCGAAGGACAGGGGACTGAAGCTTTCTTT. It encodes CASSPFEGQGTEAFF.

V usage is TRBV19 and J usage is TRBJ1-1, with D maybe TRBD1 (5 bases). Per germline, CDR1 LNHDA and CDR2 SQIVND (reference sequence). This CDR3 comprises 11 residues. V dropped 10 bases and J dropped 5 bases, with 11 bases sitting between them. This CDR3 reads CATQGGTEAFF. CDR3 bases: TGTGCCACCCAGGGAGGGACTGAAGCTTTCTTT.

The genes are TRBV19 and TRBJ2-7; TRBD2 aligns across 9 bases. Germline V gives CDR1 LNHDA, CDR2 SQIVND (reference sequence). J gave up 2 bases and V 6 bases, and 5 bases lay outside the gene matches. This CDR3 spans 14 amino acids. The CDR3 region is CASRRLAAPYEQYF. The CDR3 DNA reads as TGTGCCAGTAGAAGACTAGCGGCTCCCTACGAGCAGTACTTC. The full variable domain, its missing parts supplied by reference TRBV19 and TRBJ2-7, is DGGITQSPKYLFRKEGQNVTLSCEQNLNHDAMYWYRQDPGQGLRLIYYSQIVNDFQKGDIAEGYSVSREKKESFPLTVTSAQKNPTAFYLCASRRLAAPYEQYFGPGTRLTVT.

The rearrangement joins TRBV11-2 to TRBJ2-5; 7 nucleotides agree with TRBD2. V was clipped by 2 bases and J by 5 bases; unmatched bases: 5. The CDR3 is 14 amino acids. The germline CDR1 and CDR2 sequences are SGHAT and FQNNGV. CDR3 DNA sequence: TGTGCCAGCAGCTTACTAGCGGAGGGGGAGACCCAGTACTTC. Amino acid sequence: CASSLLAEGETQYF.

V gene TRBV7-8 combines with J gene TRBJ2-7; possible D gene TRBD1, 5 bases. The length of the CDR3 is 12 residues. The germline CDR1 and CDR2 sequences are SGHVS and FQNEAQ. V dropped 5 bases and J dropped 6 bases, with 11 bases sitting between them. CDR3 in amino acids: CASSPGAGEQYF. CDR3 sequence (DNA): TGTGCCAGCAGCCCTGGGGCAGGCGAGCAGTACTTC.

For this clone: At one end the junction does not follow the germline gene, possibly because of a read error. This chain connects TRBV7-9 to TRBJ2-3; 9 bases are a match to TRBD1. CDR3 size: 17 residues. Germline V lookup: CDR1 SEHNR, CDR2 FQNEAQ (reference sequence). CDR3 in DNA: TGTTCCAGCAGCATCGGACAGGGGAATGTGGGCACAGATACGCAGTATTTT. Translated, it gives CSSSIGQGNVGTDTQYF.

CDR3 DNA: TGTGCCAGCAGCGACAGGGTCTCACCCCTCCACTTT. This codes for CASSDRVSPLHF. The gene calls are TRBV6-1 and TRBJ1-6, with 7 bases identical to TRBD1. The V and J ends lost 6 bases and 10 bases, in that order; junction bases with no gene match: 3. Germline CDR1 and CDR2: MNHNS and SASEGT. The CDR3 extends over 12 amino acids.

In this sample, this clone turned up a few times. V gene TRBV2 combines with J gene TRBJ2-5, with a weak D call TRBD1 (6 bases). Per the germline V gene, CDR1 is SNHLY and CDR2 is FYNNEI. The CDR3 runs 14 residues. Trimming stripped 6 bases from V and 3 bases from J, with 14 bases between. The CDR3 nucleotides are TGTGCCAGCAGCCCTTTTGGGGGCGAAGAGACCCAGTACTTC. This gives the protein CASSPFGGEETQYF.

The CDR3 sequence: CASSQSRQGANEKLFF. The CDR3 DNA reads TGTGCCAGCAGCCAAAGTAGACAGGGAGCTAATGAAAAACTGTTTTTT. The chain links TRBV4-2 to TRBJ1-4; 7 positions agree with TRBD1. This CDR3 spans 16 amino acids. Germline CDR1 reads LGHNA; CDR2 reads YNFKEQ. The junction had 6 bases not matched to a gene; V was cut back by 2 bases and J by 3 bases.